This TCR beta chain was identified in a study of cytomegalovirus exposure and HLA in healthy donors. This clone came up once. The PCR was carried out with 60 Vbeta primers and 13 Jbeta primers. Produced via immunoSEQ multiplex PCR; TCRdb's table is partial and in-frame only. Altogether more than 90,000 clones are present, under 85% being singletons, with the ten largest covering 4.8%. The source material was PBMCs. The receptor was isolated from a young man in good health and CMV-seropositive.

CDR3 amino acids: CASSSAVENQPQHF. In nucleotides, the CDR3 is TGTGCCAGCAGTAGCGCGGTGGAAAATCAGCCCCAGCATTTT. The chain has TRBV6-1 and TRBJ1-5; D remains ambiguous. Trimming cost V 5 bases and J 4 bases, with 12 bases left between them. Germline V lookup: CDR1 MNHNS, CDR2 SASEGT. The CDR3 contains 14 residues.